The sequence of this T cell receptor beta chain was determined in a study of T cells in narcolepsy. At the level of the study: Donors had narcolepsy type 1 or type 2, or were healthy controls. Whole-study findings and limits: In some patient and control memory CD4+ samples, autoreactive clones were absent. Blood of same and different patients, but not healthy controls, reportedly held recurring autoreactive clonotypes. HCRT-specific and TRIB2-specific autoreactive clonotypes appeared among same-patient CSF and blood CD4+ clonotypes.

V was clipped by 2 bases and J by 7 bases, with 14 bases between them. Germline CDR1 and CDR2: SQVTM and ANQGSEA. The CDR3 runs to 13 residues. The assay was immunoSEQ multiplex PCR, and TCRdb's table has in-frame clones only and misses some. The sample records roughly 32,000 clones, roughly 82% being singletons. As to this clone: Its antigen is unidentified.

This chain joins TRBV29-1 and TRBJ2-5; tentative D call: TRBD2 (5 bases). This sequence was found in a human donor with narcolepsy. Sequencing used CD45RA- memory CD4+ T cells from PBMCs. DNA of the CDR3: TGCAGCGTTGAATTTCGAGGGCTCGGGACCCAGTACTTC. Protein: CSVEFRGLGTQYF.